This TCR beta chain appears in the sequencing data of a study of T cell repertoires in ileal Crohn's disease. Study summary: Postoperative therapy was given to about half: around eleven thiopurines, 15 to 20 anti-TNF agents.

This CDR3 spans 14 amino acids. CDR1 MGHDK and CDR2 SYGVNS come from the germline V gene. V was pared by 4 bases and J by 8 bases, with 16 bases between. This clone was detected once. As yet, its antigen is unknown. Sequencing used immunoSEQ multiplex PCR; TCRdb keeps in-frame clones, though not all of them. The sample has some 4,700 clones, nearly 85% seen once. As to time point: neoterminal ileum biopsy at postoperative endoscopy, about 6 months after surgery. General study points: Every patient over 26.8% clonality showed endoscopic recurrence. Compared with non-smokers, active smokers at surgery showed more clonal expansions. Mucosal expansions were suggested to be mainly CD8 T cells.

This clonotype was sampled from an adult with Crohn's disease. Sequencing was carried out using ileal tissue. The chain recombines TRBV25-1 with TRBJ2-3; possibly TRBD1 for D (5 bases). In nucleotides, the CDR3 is TGTGCCAGCAGTGGGGCACCTGACAGTTCTACGCAGTATTTT. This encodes CASSGAPDSSTQYF.